Described below is a single TCR beta chain sequence and its context. The trim removed 0 bases at V and 6 bases at J, leaving 8 bases unmatched. This CDR3 has 17 amino acids. From germline, CDR1 is SGHRS and CDR2 YFSETQ. Repertoires were generated with immunoSEQ multiplex PCR, while TCRdb's copy carries only in-frame clones and drops some. This sample has some 96,000 clones; around 81% occur once, and the top ten carry over 10%. This sample is part of a study of blood T cell repertoires in COVID-19. Material for sequencing was peripheral blood. The chain recombines TRBV5-1 with TRBJ1-6, with 8 bases that match TRBD1. This receptor was identified in a man aged 50 to 60 with active or convalescent COVID-19. CDR3 amino acids: CASSLGGRGLANSPLHF. The CDR3 DNA follows: TGCGCCAGCAGCTTGGGCGGCAGGGGGCTGGCTAATTCACCCCTCCACTTT.